The sequence of this T cell receptor beta chain was determined in a study of cytomegalovirus exposure and HLA in healthy donors. Study results and caveats: Donors belonging to an Asian-associated ancestry cluster reportedly showed fewer N-insertions in productive TCRs than the approximately 690-donor mean, according to what a later analysis found.

Both 60 Vbeta primers and 13 Jbeta primers went into the PCR. Libraries were prepared by immunoSEQ multiplex PCR; TCRdb keeps only in-frame clonotypes and omits some of them. Here the sample table reports around 52,000 clones. This CDR3 contains 14 residues. Trimming pared 3 bases from V and 0 bases from J, leaving 6 bases between. Germline V gene data show CDR1 as PRHDT and CDR2 as FYEKMQ (reference sequence). Comment on this clone: The target antigen is unknown.

Material: PBMCs. The sequence came from a woman aged 45-65 years in good health and CMV-seropositive. The chain couples TRBV13 to TRBJ1-3; tentative D call: TRBD1 (5 bases). CDR3 residues: CASSFGGSGNTIYF. CDR3 coding DNA: TGTGCCAGCAGCTTCGGGGGCTCTGGAAACACCATATATTTT.